The 23 T cell receptor beta chains below all came from one sample that was sequenced in a study of OX40 agonist ivuxolimab in advanced cancers. Repertoires were generated with immunoSEQ multiplex PCR, while TCRdb's copy carries only in-frame clones and drops some. Of around 48,000 clones listed, approximately 84% are singletons. Sequencing used CD4+ or CD8+ T cells sorted from blood, obtained in a trial of the OX40 agonist ivuxolimab. The source is an adult with an advanced solid tumor such as melanoma, head and neck, liver or kidney cancer.

The rearrangement uses TRBV6-1 and TRBJ2-7; D is possibly TRBD1 (5 bases). Germline V gene sequence: CDR1 MNHNS, CDR2 SASEGT. V was clipped by 1 base and J by 3 bases, with 13 bases between them. CDR3 length equals 15 residues. The CDR3 sequence is CASSEDGHRLYEQYF. DNA of the CDR3: TGTGCCAGCAGTGAAGACGGACACCGACTCTACGAGCAGTACTTC.

The J gene is TRBJ2-7, the V gene TRBV5-5, with 11 positions matching TRBD2. The V segment lost 4 bases and the J segment 3 bases; nucleotides outside the gene matches: 12. Germline-derived CDR1 and CDR2 are SGHKS and YYEKEE (reference sequence). This CDR3 has 17 amino acids. The CDR3 DNA is TGTGCCAGCAGCAAGCTAGCGGGAGGACCGAGAATCTACGAGCAGTACTTC. Translating it yields CASSKLAGGPRIYEQYF.

This chain links TRBV11-2 with TRBJ2-3; 10 nucleotides match TRBD1. Germline V gives CDR1 SGHAT, CDR2 FQNNGV. The CDR3 is made up of 16 amino acids. V lost 6 bases to trimming and J lost 4 bases; unmatched junction nucleotides: 10. CDR3 sequence (DNA): TGTGCCAGCAGACGTCCGGGACAGGGGAGGCCAGATACGCAGTATTTT. It codes for CASRRPGQGRPDTQYF.

In nucleotides, the CDR3 is TGTGCCAGCTCACCACCGGGAGGAGACACTGAAGCTTTCTTT. Translated: CASSPPGGDTEAFF. V is TRBV18 and J is TRBJ1-1; D unresolved. The V end was cut by 0 bases, the J end by 3 bases, with 8 bases between. Germline-derived CDR1 and CDR2 are KGHSH and LQKENI. The CDR3 totals 14 residues.

This clone has a single count. This CDR3 reads CAISDSISGQPQHF. DNA of the CDR3: TGTGCCATCAGTGATAGTATTAGTGGGCAGCCCCAGCATTTT. The rearrangement uses TRBV10-3 and TRBJ1-5; unclear D gene. V was cut by 3 bases and J by 7 bases, with 13 bases left in between. The germline V gene has CDR1 ENHRY and CDR2 SYGVKD. The CDR3 is made up of 14 amino acids.

This clone was detected only a few times. The chain is built from TRBV5-1 and TRBJ1-1; D is undetermined. The V gene's germline CDR1 is SGHRS and CDR2 YFSETQ. Trimming took off 4 bases at V and 6 bases at J, with 13 bases between the two ends. CDR3 length equals 13 residues. The CDR3 spells CASSPGVKSEAFF. In nucleotides, the CDR3 is TGCGCCAGCAGCCCAGGCGTTAAGTCTGAAGCTTTCTTT. Filled out from reference TRBV5-1 and TRBJ1-1, the complete variable domain reads KAGVTQTPRYLIKTRGQQVTLSCSPISGHRSVSWYQQTPGQGLQFLFEYFSETQRNKGNFPGRFSGRQFSNSRSEMNVSTLELGDSALYLCASSPGVKSEAFFGQGTRLTVV.

The chain has TRBV20-1 and TRBJ2-7; D unresolved. CDR3 length: 10 amino acids. Trimming cost V 2 bases and J 5 bases, with 4 bases left between them. Germline-derived CDR1 and CDR2 are DFQATT and SNEGSKA (reference sequence). The CDR3 sequence is CSARFDEQYF. CDR3 in DNA: TGCAGTGCTAGATTTGACGAGCAGTACTTC.

The chain links TRBV25-1 to TRBJ2-2; 8 bases map to TRBD1. From germline, CDR1 is MGHDK and CDR2 SYGVNS. The length of the CDR3 is 14 residues. V was pared by 7 bases and J by 1 base, with 2 bases of the junction left unmatched. DNA for the CDR3: TGTGCCAGCACCGGGACAGGGAACACCGGGGAGCTGTTTTTT. It specifies CASTGTGNTGELFF. The whole variable domain, filled in from reference TRBV25-1 and TRBJ2-2, reads EADIYQTPRYLVIGTGKKITLECSQTMGHDKMYWYQQDPGMELHLIHYSYGVNSTEKGDLSSESTVSRIRTEHFPLTLESARPSHTSQYLCASTGTGNTGELFFGEGSRLTVL.

V usage is TRBV18 and J usage is TRBJ2-7, with D possibly being TRBD2 (6 bases). This CDR3 comprises 14 residues. V shed 4 bases and J shed 2 bases, with 12 bases lying between them. Germline CDR1 KGHSH, CDR2 LQKENI. CDR3 protein: CASSRGAQTYEQYF. The CDR3 DNA reads TGTGCCAGCTCACGCGGGGCTCAAACCTACGAGCAGTACTTC. The full variable domain, its missing parts supplied by reference TRBV18 and TRBJ2-7, is NAGVMQNPRHLVRRRGQEARLRCSPMKGHSHVYWYRQLPEEGLKFMVYLQKENIIDESGMPKERFSAEFPKEGPSILRIQQVVRGDSAAYFCASSRGAQTYEQYFGPGTRLTVT.

The chain is built from TRBV7-6 and TRBJ2-3; 14 bases are shared with TRBD2. Germline V gene sequence: CDR1 SGHVS, CDR2 FNYEAQ. The CDR3 extends over 16 amino acids. J gave up 6 bases and V 5 bases, and 7 bases lay outside the gene matches. CDR3 DNA: TGTGCCAGCAGCCATCGACTAGCGGGAGGGCAGGATACGCAGTATTTT. Its protein product is CASSHRLAGGQDTQYF.

The rearrangement uses TRBV11-3 and TRBJ2-1; TRBD2 matches 7 bases. This CDR3 is built from 14 residues. CDR1 is SGHNT and CDR2 is YENEEA in the germline V gene. Trimming cost V 5 bases and J 5 bases; bases outside gene matches: 6. This chain's CDR3 is CASSAYGTNNEQFF. The CDR3 DNA sequence: TGTGCCAGCAGCGCCTACGGGACTAACAATGAGCAGTTCTTC.

This chain joins TRBV10-3 and TRBJ1-5; the match to TRBD1 covers 8 bases. The V gene end was trimmed by 7 bases and the J gene end by 4 bases; junction bases not matched to a gene: 6. Germline assignment: CDR1 ENHRY and CDR2 SYGVKD. This CDR3 has 14 residues. CDR3 region: CAIILDRENQPQHF. CDR3 sequence (DNA): TGTGCCATCATTTTGGACAGGGAGAATCAGCCCCAGCATTTT.

J is TRBJ2-4 and V is TRBV11-2; a possible D gene is TRBD2 (6 bases). This CDR3 comprises 14 residues. With 2 bases removed from V and 8 bases from J, the gap between germline ends came to 13 bases. Per the germline V gene, CDR1 is SGHAT and CDR2 is FQNNGV. CDR3 region: CASSLTGPGDIQYF. The CDR3 region has the DNA TGTGCCAGCAGCTTAACCGGACCGGGAGACATTCAGTACTTC.

This clone came up once. The genes are TRBV20-1 and TRBJ1-1; no definite D call. Germline CDR1 DFQATT, CDR2 SNEGSKA (reference sequence). The CDR3 spans 11 residues. This CDR3 is CNVVVLTEAFF. The CDR3 bases are TGCAATGTGGTGGTTCTCACTGAAGCTTTCTTT.

This chain uses TRBV28 with TRBJ2-3, with 9 bases that match TRBD1. The ends lost 8 bases at V and 5 bases at J; junction bases unmatched: 11. This CDR3 contains 15 residues. Germline-derived CDR1 and CDR2 are MDHEN and SYDVKM. The CDR3 sequence is CASVSGTGSKDTQYF. The CDR3 DNA reads as TGTGCCAGCGTCTCCGGGACAGGGAGTAAAGATACGCAGTATTTT.

V usage is TRBV29-1 and J usage is TRBJ2-2, with D perhaps matching TRBD2 (6 bases). V shed 8 bases and J shed 6 bases, with 13 bases lying between them. Germline loops: CDR1 SQVTM, CDR2 ANQGSEA. This CDR3 has 12 residues. As DNA, the CDR3 is TGCAGCTCACAAACGGGGGCCGGGGAGCTGTTTTTT. Its translation: CSSQTGAGELFF.

The chain uses TRBV19 and TRBJ2-3, with 12 bases aligning to TRBD2. CDR1 and CDR2 (germline): LNHDA, SQIVND (reference sequence). The CDR3 extends over 15 amino acids. With V trimmed by 5 bases and J by 6 bases, 6 bases remained unmatched. As DNA, the CDR3 is TGTGCCAGTAGTCCTGGACTAGCGGGACGCGATACGCAGTATTTT. Residues: CASSPGLAGRDTQYF.

The rearrangement links TRBV5-6 to TRBJ2-4; no firm D call. The CDR3 is made up of 12 amino acids. In germline, CDR1 is SGHDT, CDR2 YYEEEE. Trimming took 4 bases from V and 6 from J, leaving 8 bases between them. The CDR3 region is CASSGSGNIQYF. The CDR3 nucleotides are TGTGCCAGCAGCGGGTCTGGAAACATTCAGTACTTC. The variable domain in full, with the rest retrieved from reference TRBV5-6 and TRBJ2-4, is DAGVTQSPTHLIKTRGQQVTLRCSPKSGHDTVSWYQQALGQGPQFIFQYYEEEERQRGNFPDRFSGHQFPNYSSELNVNALLLGDSALYLCASSGSGNIQYFGAGTRLSVL.

The genes are TRBV14 and TRBJ2-5, with D tentatively TRBD1 (6 bases). Looked up from germline, CDR1 is SGHDN and CDR2 is FVKESK. Trimming shortened V by 4 bases and J by 2 bases, and 14 bases separated the two germline ends. The CDR3 spans 15 residues. CDR3 region: CASSRPDRLQETQYF. Here the CDR3 DNA reads TGTGCCAGCAGCCGGCCCGACAGGCTTCAAGAGACCCAGTACTTC.

The chain links TRBV5-1 to TRBJ2-7, with D unclear. Trimming left V 4 bases short and J 2 bases short, with 10 bases between. The CDR3 length is 13 residues. Germline CDR1 and CDR2: SGHRS and YFSETQ. CDR3 in DNA: TGCGCCAGCAGCCGCCCCCCCGCCTACGAGCAGTACTTC. This translates into CASSRPPAYEQYF.

This clone came up once. This chain uses TRBV15 with TRBJ1-5; D gene uncertain. The germline CDR1 and CDR2 sequences are LNHNV and YYDKDF (reference sequence). Trimming shortened V by 0 bases and J by 7 bases, and 10 bases separated the two germline ends. This CDR3 is built from 14 residues. CDR3 bases: TGTGCCACCAGCAGAGATCCGGCAGAACAGCCCCAGCATTTT. Amino acid sequence: CATSRDPAEQPQHF.

V gene TRBV19 combines with J gene TRBJ1-4, with D hard to call. The CDR3 contains 12 residues. Trimming pared 3 bases from V and 8 bases from J, leaving 7 bases between. CDR1 and CDR2 (germline): LNHDA, SQIVND (reference sequence). CDR3 sequence reads: CASSITREKLFF. In DNA form, the CDR3 reads TGTGCCAGTAGTATCACAAGGGAAAAACTGTTTTTT.

The table lists this clone with a few counts. This chain joins TRBV7-9 and TRBJ1-5; 7 nucleotides match TRBD1. The CDR3 sequence is 15 residues long. The ends lost 5 bases at V and 4 bases at J; junction bases unmatched: 8. The germline CDR1 and CDR2 sequences are SEHNR and FQNEAQ (reference sequence). CDR3 region: CASSMGQTPNQPQHF. The CDR3 coding sequence is TGTGCCAGCAGCATGGGACAGACCCCAAATCAGCCCCAGCATTTT.